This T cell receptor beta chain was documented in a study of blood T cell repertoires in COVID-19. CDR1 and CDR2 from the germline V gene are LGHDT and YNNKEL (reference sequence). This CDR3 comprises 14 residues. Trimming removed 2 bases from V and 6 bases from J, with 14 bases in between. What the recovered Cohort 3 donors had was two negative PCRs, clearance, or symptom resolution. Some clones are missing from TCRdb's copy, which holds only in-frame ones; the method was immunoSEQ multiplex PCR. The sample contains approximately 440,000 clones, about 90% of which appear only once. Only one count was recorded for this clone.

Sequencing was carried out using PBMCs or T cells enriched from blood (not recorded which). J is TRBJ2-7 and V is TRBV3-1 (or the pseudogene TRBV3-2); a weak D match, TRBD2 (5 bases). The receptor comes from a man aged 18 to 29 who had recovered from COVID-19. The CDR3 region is CASSQRERFGEQYF. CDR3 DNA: TGTGCCAGCAGCCAACGTGAGCGGTTCGGCGAGCAGTACTTC.